This TCR beta chain was documented in a study of blood T cell repertoires in COVID-19. Study as a whole: The study drew acute and convalescent COVID-19 samples from the United States, Italy and Spain. T cells, B-cell-depleted T cells, or PBMCs supplied cDNA or gDNA.

Trimming cost V 4 bases and J 4 bases; bases outside gene matches: 5. From germline, CDR1 is SGHNT and CDR2 YYREEE (reference sequence). This CDR3 region has 14 residues. Repertoires were generated with immunoSEQ multiplex PCR, while TCRdb's copy carries only in-frame clones and drops some. The table has under 250,000 clones, less than 90% seen once. The material sequenced was peripheral blood. The chain employs TRBV5-4 and TRBJ1-2; TRBD1 aligns across 9 bases. The source is a middle-aged woman who had recovered from COVID-19. CDR3 DNA sequence: TGTGCCAGCAGCCGACCGGGACAGGGCTATGGCTACACCTTC. Translation: CASSRPGQGYGYTF.